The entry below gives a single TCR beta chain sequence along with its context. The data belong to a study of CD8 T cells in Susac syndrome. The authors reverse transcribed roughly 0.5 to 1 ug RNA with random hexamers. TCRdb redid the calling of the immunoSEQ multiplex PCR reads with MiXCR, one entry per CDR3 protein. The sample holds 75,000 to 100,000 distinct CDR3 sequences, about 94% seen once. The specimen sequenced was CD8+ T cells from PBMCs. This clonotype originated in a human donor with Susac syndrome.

As DNA, the CDR3 is TGTGCCAGCAGCCAAGATAATTTTGCTCAGCCCCAGCATTTT. Protein product: CASSQDNFAQPQHF. The genes are TRBV3-1 and TRBJ1-5; no clear D. The CDR3 is made up of 14 amino acids. The V end lost 0 bases, the J end lost 6 bases, and 9 bases lay between the germline ends. The germline V gene has CDR1 LGHDT and CDR2 YNNKEL (reference sequence). Together with reference TRBV3-1 and TRBJ1-5, the CDR3 gives the full variable domain: DTAVSQTPKYLVTQMGNDKSIKCEQNLGHDTMYWYKQDSKKFLKIMFSYNNKELIINETVPNRFSPKSPDKAHLNLHINSLELGDSAVYFCASSQDNFAQPQHFGDGTRLSIL.